This T cell receptor (beta chain) was captured by sequencing in a study of identifying expanded T cells in peripheral blood. No infections or other immune events were documented during collection. The repertoire was sequenced with immunoSEQ multiplex PCR; TCRdb's copy has only in-frame clones and lacks some. The table lists approximately 90,000 clones, about 90% of them singletons. This clone was detected only a few times. The clonotype was recovered from a person between 18 and 75 years old in good health. The sample comprised blood.

The CDR3 here is CASSDASGGATDTQYF. In DNA form, the CDR3 reads TGTGCCAGCAGTGACGCGAGCGGGGGGGCCACAGATACGCAGTATTTT. This chain links TRBV6-4 with TRBJ2-3; TRBD2 matches 10 bases. With V trimmed by 2 bases and J by 2 bases, 4 bases remained unmatched. The germline V gene encodes CDR1 MRHNA and CDR2 SNTAGT. The CDR3 runs 16 residues.